This TCR beta chain was captured in a study of Ad26.COV2.S vaccination and SARS-CoV-2 variants (TCRdb year 2021). Some background on the complete study: Donors in the vaccine arm were drawn from COV1001, a phase I-IIa trial of Ad26.COV2.S in healthy adults that was multicentre, randomized, double-blind and placebo-controlled. TCRbeta repertoire sequencing served as the tool for gauging how specific and how broad the SARS-CoV-2-reactive T cell receptors were following Ad26.COV2.S vaccination. Trial participants were randomized into five groups of five: low-dose or high-dose Ad26.COV2.S given once or twice, or placebo on both occasions. Dosing of Ad26.COV2.S was intramuscular, at either 5x10^10 or 1x10^11 viral particles, delivered as one shot or as two shots spaced 56 days apart. A total of roughly 32 samples were included in the TCR-sequenced set, comprising about 20 Ad26.COV2.S vaccine recipients, 5 placebo recipients and 8 SARS-CoV-2 convalescent individuals. Throughout the experiments and outcome assessment, investigators stayed blinded to trial group allocation. What the work shows at the level of the full study, not this receptor alone: Substantial breadth of spike-specific CD8+ and CD4+ T cell responses was reported after vaccination. It was noted by the authors that total T cell responses may have been underestimated by the TCR breadth and depth analyses. Comparable non-spike TCR breadth was observed between vaccine and placebo recipients, consistent with only spike being contained in the vaccine. Spike-specific TCR breadth was higher in Ad26.COV2.S recipients than in placebo recipients (P = 0.0014). The study was not powered to compare responses between vaccine doses or regimens.

Concerning this clone: Its antigen remains undetermined. Base qualities are missing; no much larger clone stands one base away.

Reading the label with the study, this specimen's treatment or condition is: about 20 received Ad26.COV2.S at low or high dose, single or two shots; about 5 received placebo; per-sample allocation not given. For vaccine and placebo recipients, the sequenced repertoires came from samples collected on day 63 after the first injection. Between 29 July and 7 August 2020, Cohort 1b enrolled about two dozen adults aged 18-55 years at one site in Boston, USA. Ad26.COV2.S was a replication-incompetent adenovirus type 26 vector expressing a prefusion-stabilized SARS-CoV-2 spike protein from the original Wuhan strain. CDR1 SGHTA and CDR2 FQGNSA were looked up in the germline V gene. V is clipped by 4 bases and J by 3 bases, and the sequence between their germline boundaries is 21 bases long. The CDR3, cysteine through phenylalanine, is 18 amino acids long. Only the CDR3 part of the read is kept: 54 bases, read in frame from the first base.

The immunoSEQ Assay was the method used to sequence TCRbeta CDR3 regions. After extraction, genomic DNA underwent amplification by bias-controlled multiplex PCR, followed by high-throughput sequencing. Turning to the authors' computational methods: To quantify the absolute abundance of each unique TCRbeta CDR3 region, sequences were collapsed and filtered. T cell fraction was estimated by normalization of TCRbeta template counts to usable DNA, with usable DNA being measured through amplification of reference genes present in all nucleated cells. Repertoire TCRs were annotated as SARS-CoV-2-specific when V gene, CDR3 amino acid sequence and J gene were exactly matched to a known reactive TCR set. The reference SARS-CoV-2 TCR set came from MIRA and was filtered for enrichment in COVID-19-positive ImmuneCODE repertoires, removing public or cross-reactive TCRs. Using the MIRA antigens, annotated TCRs were further analysed by specific ORF or by position within an ORF. Depth was the summed frequency of annotated unique rearrangements, while breadth was defined as annotated unique rearrangements over total unique productive rearrangements. Group comparisons of TCR breadth used two-sided Wilcoxon rank-sum tests. TCRdb re-hosts the immuneACCESS table, in-frame sequences only. Its copies lack some clones; in the studies checked, an unresolved V gene accounts for under half of them, and the cause for the rest is not known. The D gene and trimming were derived from the DNA, and the V and J assignments and clone size from that table. The sample has some 640,000 clones on record, 80% to 90% of them singletons. The top ten constitute approximately 1.5% of the sample.

The rearranged chain carries TRBV7-2 and TRBJ1-4, with a tentative D gene TRBD1 over 6 matching bases. Here the sequenced sample was peripheral blood, taken in a trial of Ad26.COV2.S vaccine versus placebo. This receptor was identified in a person aged 18-65 years who received the Ad26.COV2.S COVID-19 vaccine or a placebo. CDR3 protein: CASSSRGVAYRANEKLFF. The sequenced DNA: TGTGCCAGCAGCTCAAGGGGGGTTGCCTACCGGGCTAATGAAAAACTGTTTTTT.